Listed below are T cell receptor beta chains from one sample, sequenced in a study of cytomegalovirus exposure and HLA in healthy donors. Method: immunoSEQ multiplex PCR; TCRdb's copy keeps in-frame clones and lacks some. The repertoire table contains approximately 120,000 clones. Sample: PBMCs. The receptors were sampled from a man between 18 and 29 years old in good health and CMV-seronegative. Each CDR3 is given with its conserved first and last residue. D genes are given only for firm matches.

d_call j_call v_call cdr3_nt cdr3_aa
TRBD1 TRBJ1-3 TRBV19 TGTGCCAGTACCTTTCTGGGACAGGGTGGAAACACCATATATTTT CASTFLGQGGNTIYF
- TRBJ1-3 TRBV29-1 TGCAGCGTCGGGGGAGGGGGGCGCGGAAACACCATATATTTT CSVGGGGRGNTIYF
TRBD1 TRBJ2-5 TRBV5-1 TGCGCCAGCAGCTACCGGGACAGGGGTTTGAAAGAGACCCAGTACTTC CASSYRDRGLKETQYF
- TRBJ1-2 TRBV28 TGTGCCAGCATCCCAGGGCCTAACTATGGCTACACCTTC CASIPGPNYGYTF
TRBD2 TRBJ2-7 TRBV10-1 TGCGCCAGCAGTCTCCAGCGGGACGGTTCCGAGCAGTACTTC CASSLQRDGSEQYF
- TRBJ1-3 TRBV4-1 TGCGCCAGCAGCCGGGGGCAGGAAGCCTCTGGAAACACCATATATTTT CASSRGQEASGNTIYF
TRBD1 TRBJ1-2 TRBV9 TGTGCCAGCACCCGGGACAGCTATGGCTACACCTTC CASTRDSYGYTF
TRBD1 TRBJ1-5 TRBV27 TGTGCCAGCAGTTCCCGGCTCGGACAGGGGGCTAATCAGCCCCAGCATTTT CASSSRLGQGANQPQHF
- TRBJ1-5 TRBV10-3 TGTGCCATCAGTGGCGGCGAGGGCCAGCCCCAGCATTTT CAISGGEGQPQHF
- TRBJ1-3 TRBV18 TGTGCCAGCTCATCCGACAGGCTCTCTGGAAACACCATATATTTT CASSSDRLSGNTIYF
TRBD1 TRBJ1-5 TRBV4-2 TGTGCCAGCAGCCAAGCCGACAGGGAGAGCAATCAGCCCCAGCATTTT CASSQADRESNQPQHF
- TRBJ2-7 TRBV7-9 TGTGCCAGCAGCTCCACCTACGAGCAGTACTTC CASSSTYEQYF
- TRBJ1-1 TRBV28 TGTGCCAGCATTCCGGGGGGGCGCGGGGCTGAAGCTTTCTTT CASIPGGRGAEAFF
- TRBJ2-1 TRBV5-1 TGCGCCAGCAGCTTGGCCCCCGCTGAGTTCTCCTACAATGAGCAGTTCTTC CASSLAPAEFSYNEQFF
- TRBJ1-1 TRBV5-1 TGCGCCAGCAGCCGAGGGATGAACACTGAAGCTTTCTTT CASSRGMNTEAFF
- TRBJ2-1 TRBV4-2 TGTGCCAGCAGCCAAGGGACTGCAGAGGCCTCCTACAATGAGCAGTTCTTC CASSQGTAEASYNEQFF
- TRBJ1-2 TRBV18 TGTGCCAGCTCCCGAACAAGGGACATCGCCTATGGCTACACCTTC CASSRTRDIAYGYTF
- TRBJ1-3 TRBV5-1 TGCGCCAGCAGCTTGGTCGTAGGAGGGGCTGGAAACACCATATATTTT CASSLVVGGAGNTIYF
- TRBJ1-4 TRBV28 TGTGCCAGCAGGCCCCCCGGGACAAAGATCGAAAAACTGTTTTTT CASRPPGTKIEKLFF
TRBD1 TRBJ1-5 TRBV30 TGTGCCTGGAGTGTAGAGGGGGCCGCGGCAATCAATCAGCCCCAGCATTTT CAWSVEGAAAINQPQHF
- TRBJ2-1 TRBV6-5 TGTGCCAGCAGTTATGACGGGAGCTCCTACAATGAGCAGTTCTTC CASSYDGSSYNEQFF
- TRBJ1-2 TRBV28 TGTGCCAGCAGCCGGGGGAGATTAGGGTCCGATGGCTACACCTTC CASSRGRLGSDGYTF
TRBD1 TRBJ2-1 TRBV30 TGTGCCTGGAGTGGGACAGGAGCTGGTGAGCAGTTCTTC CAWSGTGAGEQFF
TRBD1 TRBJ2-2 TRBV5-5 TGTGCCAGCAGCTTTGCGAGGGGGCGCCGTCCCACCGGGGAGCTGTTTTTT CASSFARGRRPTGELFF
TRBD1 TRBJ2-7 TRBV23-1 TGCGCCAGCGGCCCGGACAGGGAACTACCCTACGAGCAGTACTTC CASGPDRELPYEQYF
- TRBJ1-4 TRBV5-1 TGCGCCAGCAGCCAAAGGACTGGCGCAACTAATGAAAAACTGTTTTTT CASSQRTGATNEKLFF
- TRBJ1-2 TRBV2 TGTGCCAGCCTAGAGGCAGGGATAGAAGGCTACACCTTC CASLEAGIEGYTF
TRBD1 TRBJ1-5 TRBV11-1 TGTGCCAGCAGCTCGGGACAGAACAATCAGCCCCAGCATTTT CASSSGQNNQPQHF
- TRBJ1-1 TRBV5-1 TGCGCCAGCAGGCTCGAGGGACTGCTGAACACTGAAGCTTTCTTT CASRLEGLLNTEAFF
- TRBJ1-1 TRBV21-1 TGTGCCAGCAGCAAAGTTAGAAGTCAGGTCAGGGGCACTGAAGCTTTCTTT CASSKVRSQVRGTEAFF
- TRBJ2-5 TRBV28 TGTGCCACCCAGGGCCGGGAAGAGACCCAGTACTTC CATQGREETQYF
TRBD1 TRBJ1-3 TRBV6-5 TGTGCCAGCAGGCACCTGAAGGGGGCAAGAAACACCATATATTTT CASRHLKGARNTIYF
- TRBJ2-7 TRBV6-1 TGTGCCAGCAGTGAAGTCCTATACGAGCAGTACTTC CASSEVLYEQYF
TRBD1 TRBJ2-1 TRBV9 TGTGCCAGCAGCGCGGGACAGGGGGCGGGTGAGCAGTTCTTC CASSAGQGAGEQFF
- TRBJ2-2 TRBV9 TGTGCCAGTAGAGGGATGGCGGGGGAGCTGTTTTTT CASRGMAGELFF
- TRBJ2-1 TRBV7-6 TGTGCCAGCAGCTTATGGGAGGCCTACAATGAGCAGTTCTTC CASSLWEAYNEQFF
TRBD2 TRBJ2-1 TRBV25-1 TGTGCCAGCAGATCAGCGGGGGGTAATGTAGGTGAGCAGTTCTTC CASRSAGGNVGEQFF
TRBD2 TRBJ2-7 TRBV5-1 TGCGCCAGCAGCTCGGGACTAGCGGGAAACTACGAGCAGTACTTC CASSSGLAGNYEQYF
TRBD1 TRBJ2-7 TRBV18 TGTGCCAGCTCTCCCGGGGACAGGCCCTACGAGCAGTACTTC CASSPGDRPYEQYF
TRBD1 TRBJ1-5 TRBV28 TGTGCCAGCAGTTTAAGCGTACAGGGGAGTCAGCCCCAGCATTTT CASSLSVQGSQPQHF
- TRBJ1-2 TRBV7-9 TGTGCCAGCAGTCTGGACATGGCTAATTTAATATTCTATGGCTACACCTTC CASSLDMANLIFYGYTF
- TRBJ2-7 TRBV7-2 TGTGCCAGCAGCTTAGTGGTAAAGGGGCACGAGCAGTACTTC CASSLVVKGHEQYF
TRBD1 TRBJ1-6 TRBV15 TGTGCCACCAGTTCCGGGACAGAAAATTCACCCCTCCACTTT CATSSGTENSPLHF
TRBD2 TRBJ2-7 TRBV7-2 TGTGCCAGCAGCCCGCGGGAGGGAACCTACGAGCAGTACTTC CASSPREGTYEQYF
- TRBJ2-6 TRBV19 TGTGCCACCAAGTGGGTACATTCGGGATCGGCTGGGGCCAACGTCCTGACTTTC CATKWVHSGSAGANVLTF
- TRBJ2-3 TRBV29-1 TGCAGCGCTAGGCCCCCTTCAAATACGCAGTATTTT CSARPPSNTQYF
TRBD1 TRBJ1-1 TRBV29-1 TGCAGCGTTCGTTTTGAGGGGAAAGGACAGGGTATTGAAGCTTTCTTT CSVRFEGKGQGIEAFF
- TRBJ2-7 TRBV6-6 TGTGCCAGCCCGCGGGGACGGTTCTACGAGCAGTACTTC CASPRGRFYEQYF
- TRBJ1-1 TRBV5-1 TGCGCCAGCAGCTTAAGGGGGGGAACTGAAGCTTTCTTT CASSLRGGTEAFF
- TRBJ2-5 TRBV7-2 TGTGCCAGCAGCTCCGGGGGGCCATGGGAGACCCAGTACTTC CASSSGGPWETQYF
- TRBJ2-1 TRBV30 TGTGCCTGGTACTCATTCAGGGAAAATGAGCAGTTCTTC CAWYSFRENEQFF
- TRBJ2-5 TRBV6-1 TGTGCCAGCAGTGCCCCCGGGAGGACAGGGAGGGAGACCCAGTACTTC CASSAPGRTGRETQYF
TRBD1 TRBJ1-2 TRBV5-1 TGCGCCAGCAGCGCGCGTCCGGGACAGAGCCTAGGGTATGGCTACACCTTC CASSARPGQSLGYGYTF
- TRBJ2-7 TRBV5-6 TGTGCCAGCAGCGCCGTGACAGGCCGCTACGAGCAGTACTTC CASSAVTGRYEQYF